Listed below are T cell receptor beta chains from one sample, sequenced in a study of blood T cells in healthy people across ages. TCRdb re-derived calls from the 5' RACE reads in MiXCR, one entry per CDR3 protein. This table holds about 720,000 distinct CDR3 sequences, approximately 22% found once. Sequencing was performed on blood. Every receptor here comes from a man aged 65 to 85 in good health. CDR3s include the opening cysteine and the closing phenylalanine or tryptophan. The order of the fields is CDR3 length, V gene, CDR3 protein.

length: 17; V: TRBV6-5; CDR3: CASSYSPEGRGNQPQHF
length: 14; V: TRBV13; CDR3: CASSSTGVIHGYTF
length: 15; V: TRBV12-3/TRBV12-4; CDR3: CASSLTTSGYNEQFF
length: 15; V: TRBV9; CDR3: CASSPTGYPGNTIYF
length: 12; V: TRBV29-1; CDR3: CSVRLQLTEAFF
length: 13; V: TRBV5-4; CDR3: CASSWNREDTQYF
length: 13; V: TRBV12-5; CDR3: CASGLDGASEQFF
length: 13; V: TRBV6-1; CDR3: CASRRVADTEAFF
length: 17; V: TRBV24-1; CDR3: CATSDPAVCLVAEKLFF
length: 15; V: TRBV7-2; CDR3: CASSMSGTSTDTQYF
length: 14; V: TRBV5-8; CDR3: CASSKTQGPGELFF
length: 13; V: TRBV6-1; CDR3: CASAGAAKNIQYF
length: 13; V: TRBV29-1; CDR3: CSVVSSGNQPQHF
length: 15; V: TRBV20-1; CDR3: CSATQVGDPNTEAFF
length: 17; V: TRBV11-2; CDR3: CASSLGPSWSGNTEAFF
length: 13; V: TRBV6-6; CDR3: CASTGSGANVLTF
length: 15; V: TRBV29-1; CDR3: CSVVPGQGNTGELFF
length: 16; V: TRBV20-1; CDR3: CSARGGTAYSNQPQHF
length: 11; V: TRBV29-1; CDR3: CSVGDLGSAFF
length: 15; V: TRBV4-2; CDR3: CASSQVGQGGTEAFF
length: 14; V: TRBV18; CDR3: CASSPRDSQTEAFF
length: 17; V: TRBV29-1; CDR3: CSVGGPPSGLNYNEQFF
length: 14; V: TRBV19; CDR3: CASRGQTWADTQYF
length: 15; V: TRBV6-6; CDR3: CASSYRDTSSRKLFF
length: 16; V: TRBV5-1; CDR3: CASSLDGLSSTDTQYF
length: 15; V: TRBV6-5; CDR3: CASSYGSRPWYEQYF
length: 17; V: TRBV15; CDR3: CATSRDMLTGSGGGYTF
length: 15; V: TRBV28; CDR3: CASSRAGFLNTEAFF
length: 15; V: TRBV9; CDR3: CASSVPSSGVDTQYF
length: 16; V: TRBV12-3/TRBV12-4; CDR3: CASSPTWGSSGNTIYF
length: 15; V: TRBV7-3; CDR3: CASSPDPNAGNEQFF
length: 13; V: TRBV12-3/TRBV12-4; CDR3: CASSLIGGNTIYF
length: 11; V: TRBV29-1; CDR3: CSVEDNNEQFF
length: 12; V: TRBV20-1; CDR3: CSASLFGNTIYF
length: 16; V: TRBV15; CDR3: CATSRGNSGGTDTQYF
length: 17; V: TRBV11-2; CDR3: CASSLGRQGYGSYEQYF
length: 16; V: TRBV7-9; CDR3: CASSLLLAGADGELFF
length: 15; V: TRBV20-1; CDR3: CSARPKVPYGEKLFF
length: 14; V: TRBV20-1; CDR3: CSAARRQEHTEAFF
length: 16; V: TRBV7-3; CDR3: CASSPQPGLQVSEQFF
length: 11; V: TRBV11-2; CDR3: CASSLGVGQYF